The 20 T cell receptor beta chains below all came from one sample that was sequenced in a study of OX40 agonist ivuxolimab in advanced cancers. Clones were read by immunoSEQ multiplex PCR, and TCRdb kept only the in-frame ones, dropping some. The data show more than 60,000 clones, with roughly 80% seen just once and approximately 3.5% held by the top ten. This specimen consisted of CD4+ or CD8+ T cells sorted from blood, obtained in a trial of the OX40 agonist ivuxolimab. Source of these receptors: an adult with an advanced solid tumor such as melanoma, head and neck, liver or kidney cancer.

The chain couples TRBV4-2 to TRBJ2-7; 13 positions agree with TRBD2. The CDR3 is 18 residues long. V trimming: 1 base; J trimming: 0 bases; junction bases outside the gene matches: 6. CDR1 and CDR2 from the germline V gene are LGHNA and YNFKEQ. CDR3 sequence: CASSQVKTSGRSSYEQYF. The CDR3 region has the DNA TGTGCCAGCAGCCAAGTTAAGACTAGCGGGAGGAGCTCCTACGAGCAGTACTTC.

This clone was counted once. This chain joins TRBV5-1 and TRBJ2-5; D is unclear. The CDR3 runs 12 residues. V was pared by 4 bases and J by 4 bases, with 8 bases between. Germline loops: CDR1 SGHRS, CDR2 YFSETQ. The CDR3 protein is CASSLPSETQYF. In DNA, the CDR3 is TGCGCCAGCAGCCTCCCGTCAGAGACCCAGTACTTC.

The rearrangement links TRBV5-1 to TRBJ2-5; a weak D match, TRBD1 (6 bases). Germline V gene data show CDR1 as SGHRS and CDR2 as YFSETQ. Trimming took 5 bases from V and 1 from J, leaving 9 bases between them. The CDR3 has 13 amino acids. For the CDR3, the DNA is TGCGCCAGCAGATCGGACAGCCAAGAGACCCAGTACTTC. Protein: CASRSDSQETQYF.

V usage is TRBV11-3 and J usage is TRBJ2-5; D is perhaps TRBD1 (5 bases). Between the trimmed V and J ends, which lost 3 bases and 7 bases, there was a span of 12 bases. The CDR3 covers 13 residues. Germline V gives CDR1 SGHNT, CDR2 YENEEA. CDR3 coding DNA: TGTGCCAGCAGCTTCGAGGCAAGGGGGACCCAGTACTTC. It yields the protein CASSFEARGTQYF.

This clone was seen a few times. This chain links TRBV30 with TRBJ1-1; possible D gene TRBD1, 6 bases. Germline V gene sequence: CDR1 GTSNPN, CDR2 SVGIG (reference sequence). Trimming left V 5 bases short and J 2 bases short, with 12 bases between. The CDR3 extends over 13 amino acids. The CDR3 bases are TGTGCCTGGGCTAGGGGGTCCAACACTGAAGCTTTCTTT. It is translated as CAWARGSNTEAFF.

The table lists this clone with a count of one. The CDR3, as DNA: TGTGCCAGCAGCCTCGGGGCCGCCGGAAACACCATATATTTT. Amino acids: CASSLGAAGNTIYF. The chain uses TRBV5-4 and TRBJ1-3, with D possibly matching TRBD1 (5 bases). Germline CDR1 and CDR2: SGHNT and YYREEE (reference sequence). Trimming pared 4 bases from V and 4 bases from J, leaving 12 bases between. This CDR3 contains 14 residues.

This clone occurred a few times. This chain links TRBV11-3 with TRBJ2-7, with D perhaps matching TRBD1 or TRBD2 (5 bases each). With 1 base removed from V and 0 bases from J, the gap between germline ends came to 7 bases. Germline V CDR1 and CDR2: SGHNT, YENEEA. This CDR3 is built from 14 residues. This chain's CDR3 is CASSLGGSSYEQYF. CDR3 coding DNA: TGTGCCAGCAGCTTAGGGGGGAGCTCCTACGAGCAGTACTTC.

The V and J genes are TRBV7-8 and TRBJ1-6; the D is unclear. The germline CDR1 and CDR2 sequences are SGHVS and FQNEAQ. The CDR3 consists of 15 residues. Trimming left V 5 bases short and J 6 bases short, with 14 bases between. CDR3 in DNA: TGTGCCAGCAGCCCCCTTCTGAGAAGTAATTCACCCCTCCACTTT. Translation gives CASSPLLRSNSPLHF.

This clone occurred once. DNA for the CDR3: TGTGCCAGCAGCTTACCCCGGGATGGCTACACCTTC. Translating gives CASSLPRDGYTF. The chain employs TRBV13 and TRBJ1-2; D is undetermined. V shed 2 bases and J shed 6 bases, with 7 bases lying between them. From germline, CDR1 is PRHDT and CDR2 FYEKMQ (reference sequence). The CDR3 sequence is 12 residues long.

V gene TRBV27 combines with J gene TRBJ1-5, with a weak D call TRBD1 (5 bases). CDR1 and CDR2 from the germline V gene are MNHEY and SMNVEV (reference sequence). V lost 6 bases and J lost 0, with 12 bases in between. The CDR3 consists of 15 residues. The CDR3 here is CASRRGHYSNQPQHF. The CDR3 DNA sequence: TGTGCCAGCAGAAGAGGACATTATAGCAATCAGCCCCAGCATTTT.

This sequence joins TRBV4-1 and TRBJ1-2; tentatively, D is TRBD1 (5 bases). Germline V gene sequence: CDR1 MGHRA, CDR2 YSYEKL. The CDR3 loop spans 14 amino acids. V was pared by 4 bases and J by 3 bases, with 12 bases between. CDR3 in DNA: TGCGCCAGCAGCCGCGGGGACCACGACTATGGCTACACCTTC. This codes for CASSRGDHDYGYTF.

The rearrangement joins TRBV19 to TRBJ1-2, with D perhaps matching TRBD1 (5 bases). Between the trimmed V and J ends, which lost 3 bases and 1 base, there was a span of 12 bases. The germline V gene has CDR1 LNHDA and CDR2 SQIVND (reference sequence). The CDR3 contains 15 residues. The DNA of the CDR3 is TGTGCCAGTAGTATTAGGGGACCTATTAACTATGGCTACACCTTC. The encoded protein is CASSIRGPINYGYTF. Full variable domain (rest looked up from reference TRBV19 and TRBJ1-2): DGGITQSPKYLFRKEGQNVTLSCEQNLNHDAMYWYRQDPGQGLRLIYYSQIVNDFQKGDIAEGYSVSREKKESFPLTVTSAQKNPTAFYLCASSIRGPINYGYTFGSGTRLTVV.

The CDR3 here is CASSQVASGGNEQFF. The DNA for the CDR3 is TGCGCCAGCAGCCAAGTGGCTAGCGGGGGCAATGAGCAGTTCTTC. The chain recombines TRBV4-3 with TRBJ2-1; 10 bases line up with TRBD2. V was pared by 1 base and J by 6 bases, with 3 bases of the junction left unmatched. CDR1 is LGHNA and CDR2 is YSLEER in the germline V gene. The length of the CDR3 is 15 residues.

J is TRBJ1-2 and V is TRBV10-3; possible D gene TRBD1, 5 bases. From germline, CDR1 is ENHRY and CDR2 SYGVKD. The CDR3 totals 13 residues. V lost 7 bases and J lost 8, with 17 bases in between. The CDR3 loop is CAINPSGGSGYTF. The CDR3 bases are TGTGCCATCAACCCGAGCGGGGGGTCCGGCTACACCTTC.

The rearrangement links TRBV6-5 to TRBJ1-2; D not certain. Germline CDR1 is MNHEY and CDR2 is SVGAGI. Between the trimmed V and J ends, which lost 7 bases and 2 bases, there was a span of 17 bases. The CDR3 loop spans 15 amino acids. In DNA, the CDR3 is TGTGCCAGCATCCCCGGGTCGGGCAGCAACTATGGCTACACCTTC. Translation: CASIPGSGSNYGYTF.

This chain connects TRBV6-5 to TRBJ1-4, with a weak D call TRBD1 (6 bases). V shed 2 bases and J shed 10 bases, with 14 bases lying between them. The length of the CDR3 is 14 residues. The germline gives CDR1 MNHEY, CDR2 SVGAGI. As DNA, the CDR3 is TGTGCCAGCAGTTACCGGGACACCCGAGCAAAACTGTTTTTT. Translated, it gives CASSYRDTRAKLFF.

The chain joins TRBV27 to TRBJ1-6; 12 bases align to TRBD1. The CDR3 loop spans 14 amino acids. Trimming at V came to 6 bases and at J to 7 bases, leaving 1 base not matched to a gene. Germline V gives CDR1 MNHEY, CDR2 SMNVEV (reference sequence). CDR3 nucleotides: TGTGCCAGCAGAGGGACAGGGGGCAATTCACCCCTCCACTTT. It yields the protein CASRGTGGNSPLHF.

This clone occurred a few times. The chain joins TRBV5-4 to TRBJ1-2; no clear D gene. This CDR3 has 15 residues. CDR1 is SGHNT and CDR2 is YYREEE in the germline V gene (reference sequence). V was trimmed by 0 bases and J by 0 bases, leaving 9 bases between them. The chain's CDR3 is CASSLAPLSNYGYTF. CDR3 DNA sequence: TGTGCCAGCAGCTTGGCCCCCCTCTCTAACTATGGCTACACCTTC.

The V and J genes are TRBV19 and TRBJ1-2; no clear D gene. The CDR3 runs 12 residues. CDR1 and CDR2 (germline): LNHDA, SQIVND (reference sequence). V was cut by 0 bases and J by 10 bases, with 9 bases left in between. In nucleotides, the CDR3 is TGTGCCAGTAGTATAGATCGCAGAGTCTACACCTTC. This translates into CASSIDRRVYTF.

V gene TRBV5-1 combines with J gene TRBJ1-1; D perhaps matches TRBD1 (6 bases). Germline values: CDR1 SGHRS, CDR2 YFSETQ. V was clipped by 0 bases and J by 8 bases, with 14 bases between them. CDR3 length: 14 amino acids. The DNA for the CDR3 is TGCGCCAGCAGCTTGGAGGAGGGGGGAGTCGAAGCTTTCTTT. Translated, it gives CASSLEEGGVEAFF.